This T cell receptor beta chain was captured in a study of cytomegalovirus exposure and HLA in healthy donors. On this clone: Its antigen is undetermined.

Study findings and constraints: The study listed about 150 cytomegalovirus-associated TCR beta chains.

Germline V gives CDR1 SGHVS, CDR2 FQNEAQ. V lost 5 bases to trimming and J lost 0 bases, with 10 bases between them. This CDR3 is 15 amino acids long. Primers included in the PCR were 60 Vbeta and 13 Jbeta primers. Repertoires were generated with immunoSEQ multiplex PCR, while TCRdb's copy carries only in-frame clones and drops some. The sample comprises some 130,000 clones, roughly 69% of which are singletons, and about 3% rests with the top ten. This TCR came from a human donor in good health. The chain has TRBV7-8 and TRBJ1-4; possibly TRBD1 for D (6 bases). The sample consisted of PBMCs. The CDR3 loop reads CASSLSGATNEKLFF. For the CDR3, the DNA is TGTGCCAGCAGCCTTTCAGGGGCAACTAATGAAAAACTGTTTTTT.